This T cell receptor (beta chain) was retrieved from a study of identical twins. V was shortened by 6 bases and J by 7 bases, with 16 bases between the two germline ends. There are 13 residues in the CDR3. Germline assignment: CDR1 DFQATT and CDR2 SNEGSKA (reference sequence). Study-level points and caveats: Partial confounding of zero-insertion analyses by invariant MAIT and iNKT cells was possible.

TCRdb analysed the 5' RACE reads with MiXCR anew, one entry per CDR3 protein. The sample comprises approximately 300,000 distinct CDR3 sequences, roughly 9% of which are singletons, and roughly 7% rests with the top ten. There are a few counts of this clonotype. The antigen remains unidentified. Separately, the same data were catalogued under a study of yellow fever vaccine responses in identical twins. That publication notes: Twins' vaccine T cell responses reportedly seemed partly convergent and partly personalized.

Specimen: CD8+ T cells sorted from blood. The chain is built from TRBV20-1 and TRBJ2-1; tentatively, D is TRBD1 or TRBD2 (5 bases each). This receptor was obtained from a woman in her late teens or twenties in good health. The CDR3 nucleotides are TGCAGTGCGAATACGGGACGGTCAAATGAGCAGTTCTTC. Amino acid sequence: CSANTGRSNEQFF.